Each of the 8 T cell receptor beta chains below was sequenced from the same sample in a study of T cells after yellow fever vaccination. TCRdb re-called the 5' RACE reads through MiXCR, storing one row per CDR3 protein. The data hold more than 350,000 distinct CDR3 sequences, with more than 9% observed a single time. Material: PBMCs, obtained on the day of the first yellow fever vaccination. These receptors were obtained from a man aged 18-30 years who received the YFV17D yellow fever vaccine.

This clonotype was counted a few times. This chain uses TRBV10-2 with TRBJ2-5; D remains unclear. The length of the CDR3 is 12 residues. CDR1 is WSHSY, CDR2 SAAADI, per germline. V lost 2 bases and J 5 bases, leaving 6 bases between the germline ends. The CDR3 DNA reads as TGCGCCAGCAGTGAGACATACGAGACCCAGTACTTC. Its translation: CASSETYETQYF.

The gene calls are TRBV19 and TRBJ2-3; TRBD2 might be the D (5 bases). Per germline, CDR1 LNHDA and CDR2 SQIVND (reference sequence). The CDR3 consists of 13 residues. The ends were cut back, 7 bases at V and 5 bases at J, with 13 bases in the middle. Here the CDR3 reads CASTRLPGDTQYF. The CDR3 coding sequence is TGTGCCAGTACCAGACTACCGGGAGATACGCAGTATTTT. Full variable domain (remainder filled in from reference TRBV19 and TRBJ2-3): DGGITQSPKYLFRKEGQNVTLSCEQNLNHDAMYWYRQDPGQGLRLIYYSQIVNDFQKGDIAEGYSVSREKKESFPLTVTSAQKNPTAFYLCASTRLPGDTQYFGPGTRLTVL.

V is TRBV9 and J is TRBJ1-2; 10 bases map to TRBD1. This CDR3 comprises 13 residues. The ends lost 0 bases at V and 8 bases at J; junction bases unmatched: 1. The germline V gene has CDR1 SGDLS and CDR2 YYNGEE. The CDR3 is CASSVGGQGGYTF. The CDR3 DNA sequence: TGTGCCAGCAGCGTAGGGGGACAGGGGGGCTACACCTTC.

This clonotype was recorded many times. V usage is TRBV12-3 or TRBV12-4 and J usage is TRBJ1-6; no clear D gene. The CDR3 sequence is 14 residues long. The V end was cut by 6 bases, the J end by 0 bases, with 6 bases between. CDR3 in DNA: TGTGCCAGCAGAGCTAGCTCCTATAATTCACCCCTCCACTTT. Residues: CASRASSYNSPLHF.

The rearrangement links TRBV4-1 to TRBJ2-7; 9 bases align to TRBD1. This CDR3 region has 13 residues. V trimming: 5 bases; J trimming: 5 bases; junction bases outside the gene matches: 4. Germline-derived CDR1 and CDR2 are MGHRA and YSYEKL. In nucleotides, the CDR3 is TGCGCCAGCAGCTCCGGGACAGGGAACGAGCAGTACTTC. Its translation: CASSSGTGNEQYF.

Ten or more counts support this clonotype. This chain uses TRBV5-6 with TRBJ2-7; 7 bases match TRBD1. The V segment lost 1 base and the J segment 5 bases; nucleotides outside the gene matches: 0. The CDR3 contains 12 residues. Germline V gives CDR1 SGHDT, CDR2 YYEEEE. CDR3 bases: TGTGCCAGCAGCTTGACAGGGGACGAGCAGTACTTC. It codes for CASSLTGDEQYF.

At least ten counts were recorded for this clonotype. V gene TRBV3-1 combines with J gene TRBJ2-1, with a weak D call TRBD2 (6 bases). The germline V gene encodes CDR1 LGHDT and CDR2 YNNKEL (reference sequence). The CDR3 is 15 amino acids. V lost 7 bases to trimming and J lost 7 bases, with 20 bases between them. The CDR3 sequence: CASNPGRLVRNEQFF. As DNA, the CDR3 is TGTGCCAGCAACCCAGGGAGGCTAGTTAGGAATGAGCAGTTCTTC.

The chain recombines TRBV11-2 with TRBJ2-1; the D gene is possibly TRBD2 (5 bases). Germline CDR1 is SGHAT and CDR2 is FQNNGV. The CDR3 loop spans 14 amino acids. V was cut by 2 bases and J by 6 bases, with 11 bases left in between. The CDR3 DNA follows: TGTGCCAGCAGCTTATGGGGAGAGGCCAATGAGCAGTTCTTC. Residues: CASSLWGEANEQFF.